Listed here is a single T cell receptor (beta chain). Its antigen is as yet unknown. The germline CDR1 and CDR2 sequences are SGHTA and FQGNSA. V gave up 6 bases and J gave up 5 bases; unmatched junction bases: 7. This CDR3 region has 15 residues. Over 18 months of follow-up, stable hyperthyroidism required that no ophthalmopathy appear. Diagnosis was based on clinical symptoms, serum thyroxine, TRAb, thyroid ultrasound and orbital computed tomography. RNA transcripts provided the template for amplifying TCR beta CDR3 regions. HTBI primers were used in a first-round RT-PCR, which preceded a second-round multiplex PCR. TCRdb analysed the multiplex PCR reads with MiXCR anew, one entry per CDR3 protein. This sample has 620,000 or so distinct CDR3 sequences, with about a fifth found just once. The data belong to a study of Graves' ophthalmopathy and Graves' hyperthyroidism. Findings and limits, study-wide: A 13-signature model separated ophthalmopathy from stable hyperthyroidism, almost 90% sensitivity, 75% to 84% specificity.

This TCR was sampled from a woman younger than 35 with stable Graves' hyperthyroidism. Some clones in this sample may be carry-over from other donors' samples. The chain joins TRBV7-2 to TRBJ2-5; 12 nucleotides match TRBD2. Material for sequencing was peripheral blood. CDR3 bases: TGTGCCAGCAGGGTTGGACTAGCGGGACTGGAGACCCAGTACTTC. It codes for CASRVGLAGLETQYF.